This section outlines one TCR beta chain sequence together with its context. Its antigen is not identified. The record originates from a study of cytomegalovirus exposure and HLA in healthy donors. Across the whole study: In a later analysis, the roughly 110 validation repertoires were reported to have used the same platform as the 600 to 700 first-cohort repertoires.

Study-wide results and caveats: Researchers counted 180 or so TCR beta chains as cytomegalovirus-associated. There were a few CMV-associated chains whose specificity for CMV antigens was confirmed in vitro.

The CDR3 sequence is 18 residues long. CDR1 is MNHNS, CDR2 SASEGT, per germline. The trim removed 2 bases at V and 5 bases at J, leaving 14 bases unmatched. The donors were part of the validation cohort, which consisted of roughly 120 subjects and was separate from the first cohort of several hundred subjects. Clones were sequenced by immunoSEQ multiplex PCR, and TCRdb holds only the in-frame ones, with some missing. The profile shows some 130,000 clones, 82% of them singletons. Sequencing was done on a sample of PBMCs. V gene TRBV6-1 combines with J gene TRBJ2-5; 10 bases map to TRBD2. This clonotype originated in a man aged 25 to 40 in good health and CMV-seropositive. The CDR3 DNA is TGTGCCAGCAGTGAAACTCGACGGCTAGCGGGAGTAGGGGAGACCCAGTACTTC. Residues: CASSETRRLAGVGETQYF.